These 9 T cell receptor beta chains were sequenced from one sample in a study of blood T cell repertoires in COVID-19. TCRdb keeps only in-frame clones here, not all; method: immunoSEQ multiplex PCR. This table has roughly 300,000 clones, 85% appearing once. Sequenced material: peripheral blood. These receptors came from a human donor in a cohort sampled during active COVID-19.

J is TRBJ1-5 and V is TRBV24-1; 7 positions match TRBD1. CDR1 and CDR2 (germline): KGHDR, SFDVKD. The CDR3 consists of 14 residues. Unmatched junction bases numbered 6, after V lost 9 bases and J lost 2 bases. For the CDR3, the DNA is TGTGCCACCGGCGGGACAGTTGGCAATCAGCCCCAGCATTTT. It encodes CATGGTVGNQPQHF.

This chain joins TRBV30 and TRBJ2-1; D not resolved. The CDR3 sequence is 12 residues long. The ends were cut back, 0 bases at V and 5 bases at J, with 5 bases in the middle. Germline loops: CDR1 GTSNPN, CDR2 SVGIG (reference sequence). This chain's CDR3 is CAWSVRDNEQFF. The CDR3 DNA reads TGTGCCTGGAGTGTACGAGACAATGAGCAGTTCTTC. The full variable domain, completed using reference TRBV30 and TRBJ2-1, is SQTIHQWPATLVQPVGSPLSLECTVEGTSNPNLYWYRQAAGRGLQLLFYSVGIGQISSEVPQNLSASRPQDRQFILSSKKLLLSDSGFYLCAWSVRDNEQFFGPGTRLTVL.

In this sample, this clone turned up once. The chain uses TRBV19 and TRBJ1-1; unclear D gene. The CDR3 sequence is 13 residues long. Looked up from germline, CDR1 is LNHDA and CDR2 is SQIVND (reference sequence). With 6 bases removed from V and 1 base from J, the gap between germline ends came to 9 bases. CDR3 residues: CASRLRQNTEAFF. The CDR3 DNA sequence: TGTGCCAGTAGACTGAGACAGAACACTGAAGCTTTCTTT.

The V gene is TRBV30, the J gene TRBJ1-2; 9 bases are a match to TRBD1. Trimming cost V 0 bases and J 0 bases; bases outside gene matches: 5. The germline V gene encodes CDR1 GTSNPN and CDR2 SVGIG (reference sequence). The CDR3 runs to 16 residues. The CDR3 DNA sequence: TGTGCCTGGAGTGTACACAGGGGGCTCTCTAACTATGGCTACACCTTC. Amino acids: CAWSVHRGLSNYGYTF.

The chain combines TRBV19 with TRBJ2-7; 8 positions agree with TRBD1. The CDR3 is 14 residues long. With 4 bases clipped from V and 0 bases from J, the junction kept 2 bases outside the gene matches. The V gene's germline CDR1 is LNHDA and CDR2 SQIVND (reference sequence). The CDR3 DNA sequence: TGTGCCAGTAGTACGACAGGGGACTCCTACGAGCAGTACTTC. It codes for CASSTTGDSYEQYF.

The gene calls are TRBV5-4 and TRBJ1-2; a possible D gene is TRBD1 (5 bases). The CDR3 spans 16 residues. In germline, CDR1 is SGHNT, CDR2 YYREEE (reference sequence). Deletions cut 4 bases from V and 2 bases from J, with 18 bases between. CDR3 DNA: TGTGCCAGCAGCGTCGGACAAGGGGCAACAAACTATGGCTACACCTTC. Translation: CASSVGQGATNYGYTF.

The chain joins TRBV3-1 (or the pseudogene TRBV3-2) to TRBJ2-5; 10 positions agree with TRBD2. Trimming at V came to 1 base and at J to 5 bases, leaving 13 bases not matched to a gene. Germline CDR1 reads LGHDT; CDR2 reads YNNKEL (reference sequence). This CDR3 has 18 residues. The CDR3: CASSQGTLAGASRETQYF. CDR3 DNA sequence: TGTGCCAGCAGCCAAGGAACCCTAGCGGGGGCCTCTAGGGAGACCCAGTACTTC.

In its sample, this clone was seen once. V and J are TRBV12-5 and TRBJ2-2, with D maybe TRBD1 (6 bases). The CDR3 consists of 15 residues. Germline V CDR1 and CDR2: LGHNT, FRNRAP. V gave up 6 bases and J gave up 6 bases, with 17 bases separating them. The CDR3 spells CASGTSQGTSGELFF. The CDR3 DNA follows: TGTGCTAGTGGGACGTCTCAGGGGACGTCCGGGGAGCTGTTTTTT. The variable domain in full, with the rest retrieved from reference TRBV12-5 and TRBJ2-2, is DARVTQTPRHKVTEMGQEVTMRCQPILGHNTVFWYRQTMMQGLELLAYFRNRAPLDDSGMPKDRFSAEMPDATLATLKIQPSEPRDSAVYFCASGTSQGTSGELFFGEGSRLTVL.

V gene TRBV9 combines with J gene TRBJ1-6; 7 positions agree with TRBD1. V trimming: 3 bases; J trimming: 7 bases; junction bases outside the gene matches: 7. The germline gives CDR1 SGDLS, CDR2 YYNGEE. The CDR3 length is 15 residues. CDR3 DNA sequence: TGTGCCAGCAGCGCCGCCGGGACAGCCAATTCACCCCTCCACTTT. It translates to CASSAAGTANSPLHF.